A selection of T cell receptor beta chains follows, all from one sample in a study of regulatory T cells in long-lasting Graves disease. MiXCR, run by TCRdb on the multiplex PCR reads, gives a single entry per CDR3 protein. The data show some 250,000 distinct CDR3 sequences, around 20% seen once. The sequencing here drew on peripheral blood mononuclear cells (PBMCs), taken at new diagnosis, from a patient treated with antithyroid drugs. Every receptor here comes from a female donor with Graves disease. The CDR3 runs from the conserved cysteine through the conserved F or W. The order of the fields is clone size, V gene, D gene, J gene, CDR3 DNA, CDR3 protein. D genes are given only for firm matches. Not every row has a clone size; where given, it reads once, few, many or a size class.

abundance: once
v_gene: TRBV7-7
d_gene: TRBD1
j_gene: TRBJ1-1
CDR3nt: TGTGCTGTAGGGGACAGGGGGCAAGCTTTCTTT
CDR3aa: CAVGDRGQAFF

abundance: few
v_gene: TRBV4-2
d_gene: -
j_gene: TRBJ1-1
CDR3nt: TGTGCCAGCAGCCAAGTGGCGGGGGGGAACACTGAAGCTTTCTTT
CDR3aa: CASSQVAGGNTEAFF

abundance: few
v_gene: TRBV6-4
d_gene: -
j_gene: TRBJ2-7
CDR3nt: TGTGCCAGCACGGGCGGGACGCGCCTCGGTAGAGTGTACTTC
CDR3aa: CASTGGTRLGRVYF

abundance: many
v_gene: TRBV4-3
d_gene: TRBD2
j_gene: TRBJ2-5
CDR3nt: TGCGCCAGCAGCCAAGTGTTACTAGCGGGAGGTCGGGAGACCCAGTACTTC
CDR3aa: CASSQVLLAGGRETQYF

abundance: many
v_gene: TRBV18
d_gene: -
j_gene: TRBJ1-2
CDR3nt: TGTGCCAGCTCACCAGGGCAGGGCACCCTACGCGGCTACACCTTC
CDR3aa: CASSPGQGTLRGYTF

abundance: -
v_gene: TRBV9
d_gene: TRBD2
j_gene: TRBJ2-1
CDR3nt: TGTGCCAGCAGCGCCCCGACTAGCGGGAGTTCTAGTGAGCAGTTCTTC
CDR3aa: CASSAPTSGSSSEQFF

abundance: few
v_gene: TRBV5-4
d_gene: TRBD1
j_gene: TRBJ2-1
CDR3nt: TGTGCCAGCAGCCCTCCCAGGGGGTCTGAGCAGTTCTTC
CDR3aa: CASSPPRGSEQFF

abundance: many
v_gene: TRBV3-1
d_gene: TRBD1
j_gene: TRBJ2-7
CDR3nt: TGTGCCAGCAGCCACCGGGACAGGGTAGACGAGCAGTACTTC
CDR3aa: CASSHRDRVDEQYF

abundance: many
v_gene: TRBV13
d_gene: -
j_gene: TRBJ2-2
CDR3nt: TGTGCCAGCAGCTTAGGGCAGGGAAAGGGCACCGGGGAGCTGTTTTTT
CDR3aa: CASSLGQGKGTGELFF

abundance: -
v_gene: TRBV11-1
d_gene: -
j_gene: TRBJ2-7
CDR3nt: TGTGCCAGCAGCCAAGAGCTGGGGACCTACGAGCAGTACTTC
CDR3aa: CASSQELGTYEQYF